This TCR beta chain emerged from a study of cytotoxic CD8 clonotypes in ibrutinib-treated CLL (dated by TCRdb to the early 2020s). General notes on the study: The cohort had ten to twelve relapsed/refractory and roughly 14 treatment-naive patients; 17 to 18 were IGHV unmutated. Responses were partial in around 24 patients and complete in 2; after median about 63 months follow-up, some 15 stayed in remission and about twelve progressed. Samples at response were collected after a median of about 13 months of treatment, with a range of about 6 to 40 months. On average, each sample had hundreds of thousands of productive templates and 94,082 productive rearrangements. Of the roughly 79 people in the trial, around 25 had longitudinal samples available. Cryopreserved peripheral blood mononuclear cells were collected at three points: before therapy, at response, and at either sustained remission or disease progression. Patients were still on ibrutinib when every remission and progressive disease sample was collected.

Study-level results and caveats: Lymph node repertoires were not examined, and the timing of sampling was not matched between patients in sustained remission and those whose disease progressed. Baseline clonality exceeded that of age-matched healthy donors and correlated strongly with circulating CD8+ T-cell counts. Public clonotypes were found to be uncommon and were observed to contract or remain stable during treatment; the increase in clonality was shown to reflect expansion of private clonotypes at ibrutinib response. An increase in clonality was observed at ibrutinib response, with clonality remaining stable during sustained remission and falling back toward baseline at progression.

This clone was found a few times. Its specific antigen is unknown. Base qualities are not provided; no much larger clone lies one nucleotide away. The goal of deep resolution MiSeq sequencing was a depth between 1 in 1 million and 1 in 200,000 T cells, and coverage averaged 10x per clonotype. TCR beta libraries were generated with the immunoSEQ hsTCRB Kit. Per the authors' processing: Data were analyzed with ImmunoSEQ Data Assistant and ImmunoSEQ Analyzer, with V, D and J genes assigned per IMGT definitions. Clonality, which ranges from 0 to 1, was calculated as one minus the normalized Shannon entropy of productive rearrangement frequencies. Only overrepresented clonotypes making up at least 0.05% of the repertoire of each patient were included in the public clonotype analysis. Thirteen age-matched healthy donor repertoires from immuneACCESS were used as controls for clonality. TCRdb took over this immuneACCESS table, retaining in-frame rearrangements with V and J assigned. Such tables are incomplete; in checked studies, under half of the missing clones stem from an unresolved V gene, and the remainder is unexplained. V, J and clone size reflect that table, while D and trimming were determined from the DNA. The sample yields more than 25,000 clones; approximately 80% were counted once. Less than 55% of the sample rests with the top ten.

V loses 4 bases, J loses 6 bases, and the germline ends lie 13 bases apart. The CDR1 and CDR2 encoded by the germline V gene (reference sequence) are LNHDA and SQIVND. The CDR3 numbers 13 residues from cysteine through phenylalanine. The entry retains the CDR3 DNA only, 39 bases that are in frame from base 1. Roughly 2.2 micrograms of genomic DNA were extracted from cryopreserved PBMCs for TCR beta library preparation. High-throughput TCR beta sequencing was performed on longitudinal blood samples from CLL patients receiving ibrutinib monotherapy. The patients took part in an open-label, single-center phase 2 trial of ibrutinib monotherapy.

This TCR came from a human donor with chronic lymphocytic leukemia. Rearrangement joined TRBV19 to TRBJ2-7; perhaps TRBD2 is the D gene, with 5 bases matching. The starting material was PBMCs, obtained after 36 months of ibrutinib treatment. This receptor carries the CDR3 CASSTDFFREQYF. The sequenced DNA is TGTGCCAGTAGTACGGACTTTTTTCGCGAGCAGTACTTC. Reference TRBV19 and TRBJ2-7 proteins supply the regions before and after the CDR3; the full variable domain is: DGGITQSPKYLFRKEGQNVTLSCEQNLNHDAMYWYRQDPGQGLRLIYYSQIVNDFQKGDIAEGYSVSREKKESFPLTVTSAQKNPTAFYLCASSTDFFREQYFGPGTRLTVT.